A single sample is the source of the 13 T cell receptor beta chains below, sequenced in a study of shared clonotypes between healthy human individuals. Sequencing was performed with immunoSEQ multiplex PCR; in TCRdb, only in-frame clones are kept and a portion is missing. The table has some 580,000 clones, roughly 98% seen once. Only CD45RO-negative cells positively selected for CCR7 counted as naive CD8 cells, so terminally differentiated effector memory CD45RA+ cells were excluded. Sequencing used naive CD8+ T cells sorted from blood. Receptors were obtained from a man in his thirties or forties in good health.

This clone was detected only once. The chain couples TRBV27 to TRBJ2-7, with D maybe TRBD1 (5 bases). The germline CDR1 and CDR2 sequences are MNHEY and SMNVEV (reference sequence). The CDR3 length is 14 residues. The V end was cut by 3 bases, the J end by 0 bases, with 9 bases between. CDR3 nucleotide sequence: TGTGCCAGCAGTTTGGGCAGGGACTCCTACGAGCAGTACTTC. It specifies CASSLGRDSYEQYF.

This clone was seen a single time. J is TRBJ2-5 and V is TRBV9; possibly TRBD2 for D (6 bases). Germline loops: CDR1 SGDLS, CDR2 YYNGEE. This CDR3 has 16 amino acids. With 0 bases removed from V and 5 bases from J, the gap between germline ends came to 17 bases. This chain's CDR3 is CASSVGSTGELETQYF. The CDR3 coding sequence is TGTGCCAGCAGCGTAGGCTCCACGGGAGAACTGGAGACCCAGTACTTC.

V and J are TRBV11-2 and TRBJ2-5, with 7 nucleotides matching TRBD2. Trimming removed 1 base from V and 0 bases from J; junction bases left unmatched: 5. The CDR3 has 16 amino acids. The germline V gene has CDR1 SGHAT and CDR2 FQNNGV. The CDR3 DNA sequence: TGTGCCAGCAGCTTAGTTGCGGGGAGGGACCAAGAGACCCAGTACTTC. Translating gives CASSLVAGRDQETQYF.

The J gene is TRBJ1-1, the V gene TRBV7-9; D may be TRBD1 (5 bases). V lost 3 bases and J 4 bases, leaving 12 bases between the germline ends. In germline, CDR1 is SEHNR, CDR2 FQNEAQ (reference sequence). CDR3 length: 14 residues. CDR3 coding DNA: TGTGCCAGCAGCTTCAGGGAAGGCGGCACTGAAGCTTTCTTT. It yields the protein CASSFREGGTEAFF.

In this sample, this clone turned up once. The J gene is TRBJ2-1, the V gene TRBV27, with D unresolved. Germline assignment: CDR1 MNHEY and CDR2 SMNVEV (reference sequence). The CDR3 has 15 amino acids. Trimming left V 8 bases short and J 0 bases short, with 14 bases between. This CDR3 is CASGKQRSSYNEQFF. The CDR3 bases are TGTGCCAGCGGAAAACAGAGAAGCTCCTACAATGAGCAGTTCTTC.

The rearrangement links TRBV29-1 to TRBJ2-7; D is unresolved. The CDR3 extends over 14 amino acids. Trimming cost V 4 bases and J 0 bases, with 13 bases left between them. Germline V gene data show CDR1 as SQVTM and CDR2 as ANQGSEA. CDR3 protein: CSVAHIFDSYEQYF. DNA of the CDR3: TGCAGCGTTGCCCATATCTTCGACTCCTACGAGCAGTACTTC.

This chain links TRBV7-9 with TRBJ2-1; 7 positions match TRBD2. Per the germline V gene, CDR1 is SEHNR and CDR2 is FQNEAQ (reference sequence). V gave up 6 bases and J gave up 6 bases; unmatched junction bases: 20. This CDR3 spans 18 amino acids. CDR3: CASRHPLRLAVLGNEQFF. CDR3 coding DNA: TGTGCCAGCAGGCACCCCCTACGACTAGCCGTCCTTGGCAATGAGCAGTTCTTC.

The chain links TRBV5-6 to TRBJ2-5; no clear D gene. The CDR3 spans 13 residues. Trimming stripped 2 bases from V and 2 bases from J, with 7 bases between. From germline, CDR1 is SGHDT and CDR2 YYEEEE. The CDR3 is CASSFTNQETQYF. In nucleotides, the CDR3 is TGTGCCAGCAGCTTTACTAATCAAGAGACCCAGTACTTC.

The chain links TRBV4-1 to TRBJ1-1, with D uncertain. Trimming pared 0 bases from V and 0 bases from J, leaving 5 bases between. The germline CDR1 and CDR2 sequences are MGHRA and YSYEKL. The CDR3 runs 14 residues. The chain's CDR3 is CASSQEPLNTEAFF. The CDR3 nucleotides read TGCGCCAGCAGCCAAGAACCTCTGAACACTGAAGCTTTCTTT.

The rearrangement links TRBV4-1 to TRBJ2-7; 9 bases match TRBD2. The CDR3 extends over 18 amino acids. Germline V gene lookup returns CDR1 MGHRA and CDR2 YSYEKL. The junction had 16 bases not matched to a gene; V was cut back by 2 bases and J by 5 bases. The CDR3 DNA sequence: TGCGCCAGCAGCCAACTCTATTTAGCGGGAGAACTTTTGGACGAGCAGTACTTC. Translation: CASSQLYLAGELLDEQYF.

The V gene is TRBV7-6, the J gene TRBJ2-7; no reliable D call. The CDR3 has 16 residues. Trimming left V 3 bases short and J 2 bases short, with 17 bases between. Germline V lookup: CDR1 SGHVS, CDR2 FNYEAQ. In nucleotides, the CDR3 is TGTGCCAGCAGCTTTTACGAGGATAGCAGAACCTACGAGCAGTACTTC. Translation: CASSFYEDSRTYEQYF.

This chain uses TRBV4-1 with TRBJ2-2; possible D gene TRBD1, 5 bases. V was trimmed by 6 bases and J by 2 bases, leaving 13 bases between them. This CDR3 contains 15 residues. Germline values: CDR1 MGHRA, CDR2 YSYEKL. The CDR3 region has the DNA TGCGCCAGCAGTGGGCCGCAGGGAAACACCGGGGAGCTGTTTTTT. Translating it yields CASSGPQGNTGELFF.

The J gene is TRBJ2-1, the V gene TRBV6-1, with 7 bases aligning to TRBD2. Per germline, CDR1 MNHNS and CDR2 SASEGT. With 1 base clipped from V and 7 bases from J, the junction kept 4 bases outside the gene matches. This CDR3 has 14 residues. CDR3 DNA: TGTGCCAGCAGTGAAGAGACTAGCTATAATGAGCAGTTCTTC. Translation gives CASSEETSYNEQFF.